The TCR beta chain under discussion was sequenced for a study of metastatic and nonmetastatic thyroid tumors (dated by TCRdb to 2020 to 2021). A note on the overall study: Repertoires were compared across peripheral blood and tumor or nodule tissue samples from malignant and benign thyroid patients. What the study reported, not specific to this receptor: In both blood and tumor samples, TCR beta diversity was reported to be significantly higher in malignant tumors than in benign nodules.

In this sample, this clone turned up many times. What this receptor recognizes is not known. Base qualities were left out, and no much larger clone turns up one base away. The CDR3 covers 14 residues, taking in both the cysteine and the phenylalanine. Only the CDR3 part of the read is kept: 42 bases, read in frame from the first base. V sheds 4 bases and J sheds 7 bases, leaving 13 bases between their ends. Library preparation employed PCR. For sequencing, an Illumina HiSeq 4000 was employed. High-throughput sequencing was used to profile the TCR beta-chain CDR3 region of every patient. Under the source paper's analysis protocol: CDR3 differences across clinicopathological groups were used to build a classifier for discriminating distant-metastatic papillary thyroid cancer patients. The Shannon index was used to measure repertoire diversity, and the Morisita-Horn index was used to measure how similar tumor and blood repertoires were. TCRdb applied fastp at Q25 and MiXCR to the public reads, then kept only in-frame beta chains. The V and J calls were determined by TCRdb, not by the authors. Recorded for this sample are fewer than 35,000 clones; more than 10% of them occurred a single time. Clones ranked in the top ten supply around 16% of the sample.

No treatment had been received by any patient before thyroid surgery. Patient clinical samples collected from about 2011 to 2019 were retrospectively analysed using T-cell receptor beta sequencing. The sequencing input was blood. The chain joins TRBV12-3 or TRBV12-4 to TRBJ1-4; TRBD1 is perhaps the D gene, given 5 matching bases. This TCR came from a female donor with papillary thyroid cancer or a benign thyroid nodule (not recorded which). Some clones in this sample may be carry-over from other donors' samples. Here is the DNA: TGTGCCAGCAGTTCGGGGCGTCTGTCTGAAAAACTGTTTTTT. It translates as CASSSGRLSEKLFF.